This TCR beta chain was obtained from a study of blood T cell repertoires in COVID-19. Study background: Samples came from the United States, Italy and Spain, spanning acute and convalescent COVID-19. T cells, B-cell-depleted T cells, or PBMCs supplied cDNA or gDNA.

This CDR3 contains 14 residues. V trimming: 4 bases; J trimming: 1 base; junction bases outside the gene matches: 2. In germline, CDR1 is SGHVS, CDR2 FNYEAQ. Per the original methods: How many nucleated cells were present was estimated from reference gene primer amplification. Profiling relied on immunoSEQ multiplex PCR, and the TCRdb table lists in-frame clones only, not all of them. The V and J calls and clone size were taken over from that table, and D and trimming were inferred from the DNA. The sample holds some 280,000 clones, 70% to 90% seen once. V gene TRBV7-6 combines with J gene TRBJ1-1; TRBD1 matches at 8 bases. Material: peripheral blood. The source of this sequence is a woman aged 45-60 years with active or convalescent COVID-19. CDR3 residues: CASSYGTGNTEAFF. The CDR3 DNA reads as TGTGCCAGCAGCTACGGGACAGGGAACACTGAAGCTTTCTTT.